This TCR beta chain was observed in a study of OX40 agonist ivuxolimab in advanced cancers. Study-wide background: Patients in dose escalation had liver, melanoma, kidney or head and neck cancers. At 82.7% male, the cohort had a mean age of 60 years, ranging from 23 to 79. Partial responses occurred in Three dose-escalation patients, one with hepatocellular carcinoma and two with cutaneous melanoma.

The investigators sampled blood at baseline, at cycle 4 day 1, and at cycle 7 day 1. Per the germline V gene, CDR1 is MNHEY and CDR2 is SVGAGI. The CDR3 spans 13 residues. Trimming at V came to 5 bases and at J to 15 bases, leaving 13 bases not matched to a gene. Using immunoSEQ multiplex PCR, the repertoire was profiled, and TCRdb retains in-frame clones only, with some absent. The sample records roughly 75,000 clones, about 89% being singletons. The chain couples TRBV6-5 to TRBJ2-4; 7 positions match TRBD1. This clonotype was obtained from an adult with an advanced solid tumor such as melanoma, head and neck, liver or kidney cancer. This material consisted of CD4+ or CD8+ T cells sorted from blood, taken in a trial of the OX40 agonist ivuxolimab. CDR3 nucleotides: TGTGCCAGCAGTCCCGGGACAGTGGGGCGACGGTACTTC. It translates to CASSPGTVGRRYF.